The 25 T cell receptor beta chains below come from one sample, sequenced in a study of identical twins. From the 5' RACE reads, TCRdb called clonotypes with MiXCR, one entry per CDR3 protein. The sample contains more than 400,000 distinct CDR3 sequences, 13% to 15% of which appear only once. These data are also associated with another study on yellow fever vaccine responses in identical twins.

The source material was CD4+ T cells sorted from blood. The receptors derive from a woman between 18 and 30 years old in good health.

The chain has TRBV9 and TRBJ1-2; unclear D gene. There are 14 residues in the CDR3. V was trimmed by 4 bases and J by 2 bases, leaving 12 bases between them. Germline loops: CDR1 SGDLS, CDR2 YYNGEE. DNA for the CDR3: TGTGCCAGCAGCCCCAGCCTGATGAACTATGGCTACACCTTC. Amino acid sequence: CASSPSLMNYGYTF.

This clonotype was seen only a few times. The chain recombines TRBV12-3 or TRBV12-4 with TRBJ2-7, with TRBD1 as a possible D gene (6 bases). Trimming removed 5 bases at V and 0 bases at J, with 14 bases between. This CDR3 comprises 15 residues. The CDR3: CASSPRGDISYEQYF. In DNA form, the CDR3 reads TGTGCCAGCAGTCCGAGAGGGGACATCTCCTACGAGCAGTACTTC.

J is TRBJ2-3 and V is TRBV20-1; 8 bases agree with TRBD1. The J segment lost 1 base and the V segment lost 1 base, leaving 7 bases of the junction unmatched. Germline V gives CDR1 DFQATT, CDR2 SNEGSKA (reference sequence). CDR3 length equals 16 residues. The CDR3 DNA reads as TGCAGTGCTAGAGGCATCCCAGGGGGCGGCACAGATACGCAGTATTTT. It translates to CSARGIPGGGTDTQYF.

This chain links TRBV5-1 with TRBJ2-1; D remains unclear. Trimming removed 1 base at V and 5 bases at J, with 13 bases between. This CDR3 spans 15 amino acids. Germline lookup yields CDR1 SGHRS and CDR2 YFSETQ. DNA for the CDR3: TGCGCCAGCAGCTTGCAGCCCGGGCGAGACAATGAGCAGTTCTTC. It is translated as CASSLQPGRDNEQFF.

The chain has TRBV7-3 and TRBJ2-1; 12 bases line up with TRBD2. J gave up 9 bases and V 5 bases, and 11 bases lay outside the gene matches. Looked up from germline, CDR1 is SGHTA and CDR2 is FQGTGA. The CDR3 consists of 16 residues. CDR3 sequence: CASSTGGLAGGGEQFF. CDR3 coding DNA: TGTGCCAGCAGCACTGGGGGGCTAGCGGGAGGGGGTGAGCAGTTCTTC.

The gene calls are TRBV20-1 and TRBJ2-3; weak D call: TRBD1 (7 bases). This CDR3 region has 12 residues. Germline CDR1 reads DFQATT; CDR2 reads SNEGSKA (reference sequence). CDR3 loop: CNVRGGTDTQYF. The CDR3 region has the DNA TGCAACGTCAGGGGGGGCACAGATACGCAGTATTTT.

This clonotype came up a few times. This sequence joins TRBV9 and TRBJ2-5; D is perhaps TRBD1 (5 bases). Germline loops: CDR1 SGDLS, CDR2 YYNGEE. Trimming removed 3 bases at V and 2 bases at J, with 17 bases between. The CDR3 runs to 16 residues. The CDR3 here is CASSESLRQIQETQYF. The CDR3 nucleotides are TGTGCCAGCAGCGAGTCCCTTAGACAGATTCAAGAGACCCAGTACTTC.

The rearrangement links TRBV10-3 to TRBJ2-7; D uncertain. Trimming stripped 10 bases from V and 0 bases from J, with 16 bases between. Germline CDR1 ENHRY, CDR2 SYGVKD. The length of the CDR3 is 14 residues. The CDR3 loop reads CATSRDLNSYEQYF. The CDR3, as DNA: TGTGCCACAAGCCGTGACCTAAACTCCTACGAGCAGTACTTC.

This clonotype was found a few times. The chain uses TRBV3-1 and TRBJ2-1; D is ambiguous. Trimming took 6 bases from V and 5 from J, leaving 11 bases between them. The length of the CDR3 is 13 residues. Germline V CDR1 and CDR2: LGHDT, YNNKEL (reference sequence). CDR3: CASSPAFNNEQFF. CDR3 DNA sequence: TGTGCCAGCAGTCCAGCCTTCAACAATGAGCAGTTCTTC.

The chain carries TRBV6-5 and TRBJ2-2; tentative D call: TRBD1 (6 bases). This CDR3 is 14 amino acids long. From germline, CDR1 is MNHEY and CDR2 SVGAGI. V lost 1 base to trimming and J lost 8 bases, with 11 bases between them. The CDR3 is CASSYWAGTGELFF. In DNA, the CDR3 is TGTGCCAGCAGTTACTGGGCAGGGACAGGGGAGCTGTTTTTT.

This clonotype appeared a few times. J is TRBJ2-2 and V is TRBV5-1, with D perhaps matching TRBD1 (6 bases). Germline CDR1 is SGHRS and CDR2 is YFSETQ. V was trimmed by 4 bases and J by 5 bases, leaving 9 bases between them. The CDR3 is 13 amino acids. The CDR3 is CASSMDRTGELFF. The CDR3 DNA follows: TGCGCCAGCAGCATGGACAGAACCGGGGAGCTGTTTTTT.

The CDR3 is CATSDPADPKGTGELFF. As DNA, the CDR3 is TGTGCCACCAGTGATCCCGCAGACCCCAAGGGCACCGGGGAGCTGTTTTTT. This chain links TRBV24-1 with TRBJ2-2; no reliable D call. The CDR3 is 17 amino acids. V was shortened by 3 bases and J by 4 bases, with 17 bases between the two germline ends. Per the germline V gene, CDR1 is KGHDR and CDR2 is SFDVKD.

In its sample, this clonotype was seen many times. V is TRBV24-1 and J is TRBJ2-3; 10 bases fit TRBD2. The junction had 8 bases not matched to a gene; V was cut back by 3 bases and J by 3 bases. CDR1 KGHDR and CDR2 SFDVKD come from the germline V gene. The CDR3 runs 17 residues. The CDR3 loop is CATSDPSLAGKTDTQYF. The DNA for the CDR3 is TGTGCCACCAGTGATCCCTCACTAGCGGGAAAAACAGATACGCAGTATTTT.

This clonotype occurred many times. This chain links TRBV5-1 with TRBJ2-3; D remains ambiguous. V was trimmed by 0 bases and J by 2 bases, leaving 7 bases between them. Germline values: CDR1 SGHRS, CDR2 YFSETQ. The length of the CDR3 is 14 residues. CDR3 DNA: TGCGCCAGCAGCTTGGGGCAGAACACAGATACGCAGTATTTT. Its translation: CASSLGQNTDTQYF.

V and J are TRBV7-9 and TRBJ2-2; D uncertain. The germline V and J ends were trimmed by 3 bases and 0 bases, with 14 bases remaining between them. Germline V gives CDR1 SEHNR, CDR2 FQNEAQ (reference sequence). The length of the CDR3 is 17 residues. The CDR3 sequence is CASSFRSRTTNTGELFF. Here the CDR3 DNA reads TGTGCCAGCAGCTTCCGATCAAGGACCACGAACACCGGGGAGCTGTTTTTT.

Only a few counts were recorded for this clonotype. The chain recombines TRBV7-2 with TRBJ2-1, with 10 positions matching TRBD1. Germline assignment: CDR1 SGHTA and CDR2 FQGNSA. V was pared by 2 bases and J by 9 bases, with 7 bases of the junction left unmatched. The CDR3 sequence is 15 residues long. CDR3 protein: CASSLFGQGVFEQFF. CDR3 DNA: TGTGCCAGCAGCTTATTTGGACAGGGGGTCTTTGAGCAGTTCTTC.

The rearrangement links TRBV7-2 to TRBJ2-3, with D unresolved. The length of the CDR3 is 15 residues. V was pared by 4 bases and J by 2 bases, with 13 bases between. Germline V gene lookup returns CDR1 SGHTA and CDR2 FQGNSA. The CDR3: CASSSAVLPTDTQYF. The CDR3 nucleotides read TGTGCCAGCAGCTCCGCGGTCCTCCCCACAGATACGCAGTATTTT.

The chain has TRBV18 and TRBJ2-5, with D maybe TRBD2 (6 bases). This CDR3 spans 14 amino acids. Looked up from germline, CDR1 is KGHSH and CDR2 is LQKENI. V was trimmed by 3 bases and J by 1 base, leaving 9 bases between them. The CDR3 DNA reads as TGTGCCAGCTCACCGCGGGACTTCCAAGAGACCCAGTACTTC. As protein: CASSPRDFQETQYF.

The chain carries TRBV18 and TRBJ2-2; D unclear. Trimming left V 3 bases short and J 7 bases short, with 6 bases between. Germline loops: CDR1 KGHSH, CDR2 LQKENI. The CDR3 has 12 amino acids. CDR3 loop: CASSPVVGELFF. CDR3 coding DNA: TGTGCCAGCTCACCTGTCGTCGGGGAGCTGTTTTTT.

The chain couples TRBV11-1 to TRBJ2-7; D might be TRBD1 (7 bases). Deletions cut 8 bases from V and 2 bases from J, with 13 bases between. CDR1 and CDR2 from the germline V gene are SGHAT and FQDESV (reference sequence). The CDR3 is 13 residues long. DNA of the CDR3: TGTGCCAGCGGGCGGGACAGCGCCTACGAGCAGTACTTC. The encoded protein is CASGRDSAYEQYF.

This clonotype was counted between two and nine times. This chain links TRBV11-2 with TRBJ1-2, with no clear D. The CDR3 is 14 amino acids. The germline CDR1 and CDR2 sequences are SGHAT and FQNNGV. Trimming pared 0 bases from V and 4 bases from J, leaving 9 bases between. The CDR3 region has the DNA TGTGCCAGCAGCTTAGACGGGATTCTCTATGGCTACACCTTC. Translated, it gives CASSLDGILYGYTF. Variable domain in full (rest from reference TRBV11-2 and TRBJ1-2): EAGVAQSPRYKIIEKRQSVAFWCNPISGHATLYWYQQILGQGPKLLIQFQNNGVVDDSQLPKDRFSAERLKGVDSTLKIQPAKLEDSAVYLCASSLDGILYGYTFGSGTRLTVV.

This CDR3 is CASSDFTRDDEKLFF. CDR3 sequence (DNA): TGTGCCAGCAGTGACTTTACCCGGGACGATGAAAAACTGTTTTTT. This rearrangement joins TRBV25-1 to TRBJ1-4; possible D gene TRBD1, 5 bases. V was pared by 3 bases and J by 6 bases, with 14 bases between. Germline V gene lookup returns CDR1 MGHDK and CDR2 SYGVNS. The CDR3 has 15 residues.

This clonotype was counted a few times. The genes are TRBV3-1 and TRBJ1-3, with D unclear. Trimming stripped 0 bases from V and 4 bases from J, with 4 bases between. The CDR3 contains 13 residues. The germline CDR1 and CDR2 sequences are LGHDT and YNNKEL (reference sequence). The CDR3 coding sequence is TGTGCCAGCAGCCAAGATTTCGGAAACACCATATATTTT. Translating gives CASSQDFGNTIYF.

The rearrangement uses TRBV27 and TRBJ2-7; no clear D. Germline lookup yields CDR1 MNHEY and CDR2 SMNVEV (reference sequence). This CDR3 has 16 amino acids. V lost 3 bases and J 0 bases, leaving 15 bases between the germline ends. The CDR3 DNA sequence: TGTGCCAGCAGTTTGAGCCGCCCATCCGCCTCCTACGAGCAGTACTTC. It is translated as CASSLSRPSASYEQYF.

In its sample, this clonotype was seen a few times. This chain links TRBV3-1 with TRBJ2-3; D perhaps matches TRBD1 (6 bases). Trimming removed 1 base at V and 0 bases at J, with 17 bases between. This CDR3 is 18 amino acids long. From germline, CDR1 is LGHDT and CDR2 YNNKEL (reference sequence). The CDR3 loop reads CASSQVTRSRGSTDTQYF. DNA of the CDR3: TGTGCCAGCAGCCAAGTTACTCGAAGCAGGGGTAGCACAGATACGCAGTATTTT.